The following is a T cell receptor beta chain sequence with its context. The target antigen is unknown. Samples were taken several times over chemoradiotherapy. Trimming removed 6 bases from V and 5 bases from J, with 7 bases in between. The CDR3 has 11 amino acids. Germline V lookup: CDR1 MNHNS, CDR2 SASEGT. This sample is part of a study of chemoradiotherapy in HPV16-positive cancers. Overall study results and limits: HPV-responsive T-cell expansion during chemoradiotherapy was linked to improved recurrence-free survival in HPV16-positive patients. During treatment, candidate HPV-specific clones and E7-related motifs expanded in tumor.

Measured with immunoSEQ multiplex PCR; TCRdb has only the in-frame clones, and not every one. The sample lists about 24,000 clones; about 88% were seen once. Sequenced material: blood, taken from a patient who underwent chemoradiotherapy. This chain connects TRBV6-1 to TRBJ1-2; D gene ambiguous. This clonotype was sampled from a human donor with HPV-associated anogenital cancer. The CDR3 DNA sequence: TGTGCCAGCAGCCTACTATATGGCTACACCTTC. Its translation is CASSLLYGYTF.